This entry lists 18 T cell receptor beta chains sequenced from one sample in a study of blood T cell repertoires in COVID-19. Some clones are missing from TCRdb's copy, which holds only in-frame ones; the method was immunoSEQ multiplex PCR. This table holds around 310,000 clones, about nine tenths found once. The material sequenced was PBMCs or T cells enriched from blood (not recorded which). The receptors here all came from a woman in her twenties or thirties who had recovered from COVID-19.

The V call is TRBV6-5, the J call TRBJ1-2; 7 nucleotides match TRBD1. CDR1 is MNHEY, CDR2 SVGAGI, per germline. This CDR3 is 14 amino acids long. V lost 6 bases and J lost 4; bases outside the gene matches: 8. As DNA, the CDR3 is TGTGCCAGCAGGAATACAGGGGACCGCTATGGCTACACCTTC. It translates to CASRNTGDRYGYTF.

The gene calls are TRBV28 and TRBJ1-5; 8 bases match TRBD1. Germline CDR1 reads MDHEN; CDR2 reads SYDVKM. The V gene end was trimmed by 6 bases and the J gene end by 5 bases; junction bases not matched to a gene: 6. This CDR3 spans 14 amino acids. The CDR3 nucleotides are TGTGCCAGCAGGGACAGGGTAGTTGATCAGCCCCAGCATTTT. The encoded protein is CASRDRVVDQPQHF.

The CDR3 region has the DNA TGCGCCAGCAGCTTGTCTCTAGCGGGAGATACAGATACGCAGTATTTT. This sequence encodes CASSLSLAGDTDTQYF. The gene calls are TRBV5-1 and TRBJ2-3, with TRBD2 identical over 10 bases. This CDR3 spans 16 amino acids. Germline loops: CDR1 SGHRS, CDR2 YFSETQ. With 1 base clipped from V and 3 bases from J, the junction kept 5 bases outside the gene matches.

The CDR3 nucleotides are TGCGCCAGCAGCTTGGAGGGGGCATACGGAAACACCATATATTTT. Translation: CASSLEGAYGNTIYF. V gene TRBV5-1 combines with J gene TRBJ1-3; 7 positions match TRBD1. The CDR3 length is 15 residues. Looked up from germline, CDR1 is SGHRS and CDR2 is YFSETQ. Trimming cost V 0 bases and J 4 bases; bases outside gene matches: 4.

The rearrangement links TRBV6-5 to TRBJ2-7; 7 bases are a match to TRBD1. Germline lookup yields CDR1 MNHEY and CDR2 SVGAGI. The CDR3 totals 15 residues. The V segment lost 2 bases and the J segment 5 bases; nucleotides outside the gene matches: 9. CDR3 region: CASSYNHRGVDEQYF. The CDR3 DNA sequence: TGTGCCAGCAGTTACAACCACAGGGGAGTGGACGAGCAGTACTTC.

This clone was found a few times. The chain is built from TRBV7-8 and TRBJ2-5; possibly TRBD1 for D (6 bases). The CDR3 spans 12 residues. Looked up from germline, CDR1 is SGHVS and CDR2 is FQNEAQ. V was cut by 7 bases and J by 1 base, with 7 bases left in between. The CDR3 loop reads CASNRVQETQYF. DNA of the CDR3: TGTGCCAGCAACAGGGTCCAAGAGACCCAGTACTTC. Complete variable domain (other parts from reference TRBV7-8 and TRBJ2-5): GAGVSQSPRYKVAKRGQDVALRCDPISGHVSLFWYQQALGQGPEFLTYFQNEAQLDKSGLPSDRFFAERPEGSVSTLKIQRTQQEDSAVYLCASNRVQETQYFGPGTRLLVL.

This clone appeared once. CDR3 sequence: CAISESGVISGANVLTF. CDR3 bases: TGTGCCATCAGTGAGTCCGGGGTGATATCTGGGGCCAACGTCCTGACTTTC. The chain couples TRBV10-3 to TRBJ2-6; D possibly corresponds to TRBD2 (5 bases). The V end lost 0 bases, the J end lost 1 base, and 10 bases lay between the germline ends. Germline loops: CDR1 ENHRY, CDR2 SYGVKD. This CDR3 comprises 17 residues.

This clone occurred once. The chain employs TRBV11-2 and TRBJ2-1; TRBD2 matches at 9 bases. The CDR3 contains 18 residues. Germline CDR1 SGHAT, CDR2 FQNNGV. V was pared by 1 base and J by 1 base, with 8 bases of the junction left unmatched. CDR3 protein: CASSLVAGVENSYNEQFF. DNA of the CDR3: TGTGCCAGCAGCTTAGTAGCGGGAGTCGAGAATTCCTACAATGAGCAGTTCTTC. Full variable domain (missing parts from reference TRBV11-2 and TRBJ2-1): EAGVAQSPRYKIIEKRQSVAFWCNPISGHATLYWYQQILGQGPKLLIQFQNNGVVDDSQLPKDRFSAERLKGVDSTLKIQPAKLEDSAVYLCASSLVAGVENSYNEQFFGPGTRLTVL.

The chain couples TRBV7-9 to TRBJ1-1, with TRBD1 as a possible D gene (6 bases). The CDR3 is 13 residues long. The germline V gene encodes CDR1 SEHNR and CDR2 FQNEAQ (reference sequence). V dropped 6 bases and J dropped 1 base, with 9 bases sitting between them. The CDR3 sequence: CASRPTGNTEAFF. The CDR3 DNA follows: TGTGCCAGCAGACCGACAGGGAACACTGAAGCTTTCTTT.

V and J are TRBV5-1 and TRBJ1-3, with D perhaps TRBD1 (5 bases). Per the germline V gene, CDR1 is SGHRS and CDR2 is YFSETQ. The CDR3 length is 13 residues. V was trimmed by 3 bases and J by 3 bases, leaving 7 bases between them. CDR3 protein: CASSSDSGNTIYF. The CDR3 DNA sequence: TGCGCCAGCAGCTCAGACAGTGGAAACACCATATATTTT.

The chain uses TRBV20-1 and TRBJ1-1; D remains unclear. V was trimmed by 3 bases and J by 1 base, leaving 9 bases between them. The CDR3 contains 13 residues. Germline lookup yields CDR1 DFQATT and CDR2 SNEGSKA (reference sequence). Here the CDR3 DNA reads TGCAGTGCTAGTCCTAGAAGGAACACTGAAGCTTTCTTT. Protein product: CSASPRRNTEAFF.

J is TRBJ1-1 and V is TRBV24-1; D gene uncertain. The CDR3 is 14 residues long. V gave up 7 bases and J gave up 3 bases, with 14 bases separating them. Germline V gene sequence: CDR1 KGHDR, CDR2 SFDVKD. The CDR3, as DNA: TGTGCCACCAGGGGAGCCCTCTTTGACACTGAAGCTTTCTTT. Its translation is CATRGALFDTEAFF.

The chain links TRBV5-1 to TRBJ2-3; 7 nucleotides agree with TRBD1. V dropped 2 bases and J dropped 3; count of bases not matched to a gene: 6. The CDR3 is made up of 15 amino acids. Germline-derived CDR1 and CDR2 are SGHRS and YFSETQ. For the CDR3, the DNA is TGCGCCAGCAGCTTAAGACAGGGTGGGACAGATACGCAGTATTTT. Translating gives CASSLRQGGTDTQYF.

The chain joins TRBV5-8 to TRBJ1-1; 7 bases map to TRBD1. The CDR3 covers 15 residues. CDR1 is SGHTS and CDR2 is YDEGEE in the germline V gene. Germline trimming cut 0 bases from V and 6 bases from J; bases unmatched to any gene: 8. The CDR3 protein is CASSLAAGGRSEAFF. The CDR3 region has the DNA TGTGCCAGCAGCTTGGCGGCAGGGGGTAGGTCTGAAGCTTTCTTT.

The rearrangement links TRBV6-5 to TRBJ1-1, with no clear D. The V gene's germline CDR1 is MNHEY and CDR2 SVGAGI. This CDR3 region has 14 residues. V was trimmed by 4 bases and J by 2 bases, leaving 11 bases between them. The CDR3 is CASSFTGYNTEAFF. The CDR3 DNA follows: TGTGCCAGCAGTTTCACGGGATATAACACTGAAGCTTTCTTT.

This rearrangement joins TRBV6-5 to TRBJ2-7; D is perhaps TRBD1 (5 bases). CDR3 length: 13 residues. V lost 6 bases and J lost 4, with 13 bases in between. Per the germline V gene, CDR1 is MNHEY and CDR2 is SVGAGI. The CDR3 sequence is CASRQTDKYEQYF. CDR3 DNA sequence: TGTGCCAGCAGGCAGACAGATAAGTACGAGCAGTACTTC.

The chain joins TRBV18 to TRBJ2-7; TRBD2 might be the D (5 bases). Trimming removed 6 bases at V and 2 bases at J, with 17 bases between. This CDR3 spans 15 amino acids. CDR1 KGHSH and CDR2 LQKENI come from the germline V gene. The CDR3 DNA reads TGTGCCAGCTCGCCCGCGGGCGGGCCCGCCTACGAGCAGTACTTC. It is translated as CASSPAGGPAYEQYF.

This chain links TRBV3-1 (or the pseudogene TRBV3-2) with TRBJ2-1, with a tentative D call TRBD2 (5 bases). The CDR3 covers 15 residues. The V end was cut by 5 bases, the J end by 0 bases, with 11 bases between. Germline assignment: CDR1 LGHDT and CDR2 YNNKEL (reference sequence). Here the CDR3 reads CASSLRGFSYNEQFF. The CDR3 DNA sequence: TGTGCCAGCAGCTTAAGAGGGTTCTCCTACAATGAGCAGTTCTTC.